These 21 T cell receptor beta chains came from one sample sequenced in a study of blood T cell repertoires in COVID-19. Generated by immunoSEQ multiplex PCR, the TCRdb table keeps only in-frame clones and is missing some. The sample contains around 250,000 clones, about four fifths of which appear only once. The sample was peripheral blood. The receptors shown here come from a man aged 30 to 45 who had recovered from COVID-19.

The V gene is TRBV7-8, the J gene TRBJ2-2; 7 bases fit TRBD1. Germline V gene lookup returns CDR1 SGHVS and CDR2 FQNEAQ. CDR3 size: 15 residues. Losses at the gene ends were 5 bases for V and 0 bases for J; bases not matched to a gene: 3. The CDR3 protein is CASSPGTANTGELFF. The CDR3 DNA sequence: TGTGCCAGCAGCCCCGGGACAGCGAACACCGGGGAGCTGTTTTTT. The variable domain in full, with the rest retrieved from reference TRBV7-8 and TRBJ2-2, is GAGVSQSPRYKVAKRGQDVALRCDPISGHVSLFWYQQALGQGPEFLTYFQNEAQLDKSGLPSDRFFAERPEGSVSTLKIQRTQQEDSAVYLCASSPGTANTGELFFGEGSRLTVL.

V and J are TRBV6-5 and TRBJ2-1, with 8 bases identical to TRBD1. Germline trimming cut 2 bases from V and 9 bases from J; bases unmatched to any gene: 0. The CDR3 consists of 12 residues. The V gene's germline CDR1 is MNHEY and CDR2 SVGAGI. The CDR3 DNA reads TGTGCCAGCAGTTACGGACAGGGTGAGCAGTTCTTC. Protein sequence: CASSYGQGEQFF.

CDR3 nucleotide sequence: TGCGCCAGCAGCTTGGAACAGGACCACCCCAGCGAGACAGATACGCAGTATTTT. It yields the protein CASSLEQDHPSETDTQYF. The chain carries TRBV5-1 and TRBJ2-3, with a tentative D call TRBD1 (5 bases). The CDR3 length is 18 residues. The V gene lost 0 bases and the J gene lost 3 bases, with 20 bases spanning the gap. The germline V gene has CDR1 SGHRS and CDR2 YFSETQ. Supplemented by reference TRBV5-1 and TRBJ2-3, the full variable domain reads KAGVTQTPRYLIKTRGQQVTLSCSPISGHRSVSWYQQTPGQGLQFLFEYFSETQRNKGNFPGRFSGRQFSNSRSEMNVSTLELGDSALYLCASSLEQDHPSETDTQYFGPGTRLTVL.

This chain joins TRBV11-1 and TRBJ2-2; TRBD1 might be the D (5 bases). CDR1 and CDR2 from the germline V gene are SGHAT and FQDESV (reference sequence). The V end was cut by 5 bases, the J end by 8 bases, with 18 bases between. The CDR3 covers 15 residues. Here the CDR3 reads CASSPQGGEFGELFF. In DNA form, the CDR3 reads TGTGCCAGCAGCCCCCAGGGTGGCGAGTTTGGGGAGCTGTTTTTT. Full variable domain (remainder filled in from reference TRBV11-1 and TRBJ2-2): EAEVAQSPRYKITEKSQAVAFWCDPISGHATLYWYRQILGQGPELLVQFQDESVVDDSQLPKDRFSAERLKGVDSTLKIQPAELGDSAMYLCASSPQGGEFGELFFGEGSRLTVL.

This sequence joins TRBV15 and TRBJ2-7; 9 positions match TRBD2. Germline values: CDR1 LNHNV, CDR2 YYDKDF (reference sequence). Germline trimming cut 1 base from V and 0 bases from J; bases unmatched to any gene: 13. This CDR3 has 19 residues. In DNA, the CDR3 is TGTGCCACCAGCAGAGTCAGTCCGAAAGCGGGGGGTCTCTCCTACGAGCAGTACGTC. Amino acid sequence: CATSRVSPKAGGLSYEQYV.

The CDR3: CASSLGQGPGELFF. The CDR3 bases are TGCGCCAGCAGCTTGGGACAGGGACCCGGGGAGCTGTTTTTT. The chain employs TRBV5-1 and TRBJ2-2, with 7 bases that match TRBD1. V lost 0 bases to trimming and J lost 6 bases; unmatched junction nucleotides: 2. The CDR3 has 14 amino acids. Germline V gene lookup returns CDR1 SGHRS and CDR2 YFSETQ. The whole variable domain, filled in from reference TRBV5-1 and TRBJ2-2, reads KAGVTQTPRYLIKTRGQQVTLSCSPISGHRSVSWYQQTPGQGLQFLFEYFSETQRNKGNFPGRFSGRQFSNSRSEMNVSTLELGDSALYLCASSLGQGPGELFFGEGSRLTVL.

A remark on this clone: The identical CDR3 is also encoded by other nucleotide sequences in the sample. This chain uses TRBV20-1 with TRBJ2-7, with 7 bases identical to TRBD2. CDR3 length equals 11 residues. In germline, CDR1 is DFQATT, CDR2 SNEGSKA (reference sequence). Germline trimming cut 0 bases from V and 7 bases from J; bases unmatched to any gene: 0. The CDR3 DNA is TGCAGTGCTAGAGACGGGAGGGAGCAGTACTTC. This encodes CSARDGREQYF.

V usage is TRBV18 and J usage is TRBJ2-2; TRBD1 matches at 8 bases. Looked up from germline, CDR1 is KGHSH and CDR2 is LQKENI. After removal of 3 bases from V and 7 bases from J, the junction contained 13 bases not matched to a gene. The CDR3 has 17 amino acids. CDR3 region: CASSPSLSGTGGGELFF. CDR3 coding DNA: TGTGCCAGCTCACCTTCACTCTCAGGGACAGGCGGCGGGGAGCTGTTTTTT. The full variable domain, in which reference TRBV18 and TRBJ2-2 provide the parts outside the CDR3, is NAGVMQNPRHLVRRRGQEARLRCSPMKGHSHVYWYRQLPEEGLKFMVYLQKENIIDESGMPKERFSAEFPKEGPSILRIQQVVRGDSAAYFCASSPSLSGTGGGELFFGEGSRLTVL.

This chain links TRBV7-3 with TRBJ2-2; D may be TRBD2 (7 bases). V was shortened by 3 bases and J by 6 bases, with 20 bases between the two germline ends. From germline, CDR1 is SGHTA and CDR2 FQGTGA. There are 17 residues in the CDR3. The CDR3 region has the DNA TGTGCCAGCAGCTTCGACGGGGGGCGCGGTCAGGCCGGGGAGCTGTTTTTT. Translating it yields CASSFDGGRGQAGELFF. The full variable domain, with the rest looked up from reference TRBV7-3 and TRBJ2-2, is GAGVSQTPSNKVTEKGKYVELRCDPISGHTALYWYRQSLGQGPEFLIYFQGTGAADDSGLPNDRFFAVRPEGSVSTLKIQRTERGDSAVYLCASSFDGGRGQAGELFFGEGSRLTVL.

V is TRBV6-6 and J is TRBJ1-1; a possible D gene is TRBD1 (5 bases). The CDR3 totals 11 residues. Trimming shortened V by 8 bases and J by 7 bases, and 11 bases separated the two germline ends. Germline V gene sequence: CDR1 MNHNY, CDR2 SVGAGI (reference sequence). CDR3 loop: CASGTRDEAFF. Here the CDR3 DNA reads TGTGCCAGCGGAACCAGGGATGAAGCTTTCTTT.

This chain connects TRBV2 to TRBJ2-1; D perhaps matches TRBD2 (5 bases). V lost 4 bases, J lost 5 bases, and 15 bases lay in between. The CDR3 is made up of 15 amino acids. Germline CDR1 SNHLY, CDR2 FYNNEI. This chain's CDR3 is CASSVRTGMHNEQFF. CDR3 DNA sequence: TGTGCCAGCAGTGTTAGGACTGGGATGCACAATGAGCAGTTCTTC.

The V and J genes are TRBV5-1 and TRBJ1-2; TRBD1 agrees at 9 bases. From germline, CDR1 is SGHRS and CDR2 YFSETQ. CDR3 length: 15 amino acids. The junction had 8 bases not matched to a gene; V was cut back by 4 bases and J by 4 bases. The CDR3 here is CASSETGQGSYGYTF. Here the CDR3 DNA reads TGCGCCAGCAGCGAGACGGGACAGGGTTCCTATGGCTACACCTTC.

This clone was detected once. The chain carries TRBV5-6 and TRBJ1-2; 7 bases align to TRBD1. Germline assignment: CDR1 SGHDT and CDR2 YYEEEE. The CDR3 is 15 amino acids. V lost 0 bases and J lost 4; bases outside the gene matches: 6. CDR3 residues: CASSLVYTGAYGYTF. DNA of the CDR3: TGTGCCAGCAGCTTGGTTTATACAGGGGCCTATGGCTACACCTTC.

The chain links TRBV6-6 to TRBJ1-6; TRBD1 matches 7 bases. The CDR3 has 16 amino acids. Germline CDR1 reads MNHNY; CDR2 reads SVGAGI (reference sequence). V was pared by 7 bases and J by 5 bases, with 11 bases of the junction left unmatched. CDR3 sequence: CASTQDRVRDNSPLHF. The CDR3 DNA is TGTGCCAGCACCCAAGACAGGGTCCGGGATAATTCACCCCTCCACTTT.

This chain uses TRBV3-1 (or the pseudogene TRBV3-2) with TRBJ2-1; 11 bases match TRBD1. Germline lookup yields CDR1 LGHDT and CDR2 YNNKEL (reference sequence). The CDR3 totals 14 residues. V lost 4 bases, J lost 7 bases, and 3 bases stayed unmatched. The CDR3 region is CASSPRDRGNEQFF. The CDR3, as DNA: TGTGCCAGCAGCCCCCGGGACAGGGGGAATGAGCAGTTCTTC.

This chain joins TRBV5-4 and TRBJ2-1; TRBD2 aligns across 9 bases. The CDR3 runs to 16 residues. Germline V CDR1 and CDR2: SGHNT, YYREEE (reference sequence). The junction had 8 bases not matched to a gene; V was cut back by 0 bases and J by 7 bases. The CDR3 region has the DNA TGTGCCAGCAGCTTGGGGGCGGGGGGGCCAAGGAATGAGCAGTTCTTC. It encodes CASSLGAGGPRNEQFF.

The gene calls are TRBV7-2 and TRBJ1-6; D possibly corresponds to TRBD1 (6 bases). The length of the CDR3 is 14 residues. Trimming shortened V by 7 bases and J by 12 bases, and 19 bases separated the two germline ends. The germline gives CDR1 SGHTA, CDR2 FQGNSA. CDR3 nucleotide sequence: TGTGCCAGCACGCCCTCGGCAGGGGAAGAACCCCTCCACTTT. Translated: CASTPSAGEEPLHF.

This rearrangement joins TRBV11-2 to TRBJ1-1; D may be TRBD1 (6 bases). CDR1 and CDR2 from the germline V gene are SGHAT and FQNNGV. CDR3 length: 12 residues. V lost 5 bases, J lost 7 bases, and 11 bases lay in between. The CDR3 loop reads CASSPQGLEAFF. The CDR3 DNA sequence: TGTGCCAGCAGCCCTCAGGGGCTTGAAGCTTTCTTT.

V and J are TRBV2 and TRBJ2-1, with D tentatively TRBD2 (5 bases). CDR3 length equals 15 residues. V dropped 7 bases and J dropped 0 bases, with 13 bases sitting between them. Per germline, CDR1 SNHLY and CDR2 FYNNEI. The CDR3 protein is CASIRTPSSYNEQFF. As DNA, the CDR3 is TGTGCCAGCATAAGGACTCCTAGCTCCTACAATGAGCAGTTCTTC. Using reference TRBV2 and TRBJ2-1 for the parts outside the CDR3, the full variable domain is EPEVTQTPSHQVTQMGQEVILRCVPISNHLYFYWYRQILGQKVEFLVSFYNNEISEKSEIFDDQFSVERPDGSNFTLKIRSTKLEDSAMYFCASIRTPSSYNEQFFGPGTRLTVL.

This clone has a single count. This chain connects TRBV11-3 to TRBJ2-3; 11 bases are a match to TRBD1. V was clipped by 0 bases and J by 8 bases; unmatched bases: 4. CDR1 is SGHNT, CDR2 YENEEA, per germline. This CDR3 contains 15 residues. CDR3 sequence reads: CASSLDGTGGSTQYF. CDR3 coding DNA: TGTGCCAGCAGCTTAGACGGGACAGGGGGGAGTACGCAGTATTTT.

The chain has TRBV9 and TRBJ1-2; D unresolved. CDR1 SGDLS and CDR2 YYNGEE come from the germline V gene. Trimming pared 0 bases from V and 4 bases from J, leaving 13 bases between. The CDR3 is made up of 15 amino acids. The CDR3 DNA reads as TGTGCCAGCAGCGTAGGAGTCGAGGGAATCTATGGCTACACCTTC. This gives the protein CASSVGVEGIYGYTF.